These T cell receptor beta chains were read from a single sample in a study of spatial heterogeneity in lung cancer. TCRdb passed the 5' RACE reads through MiXCR, listing each CDR3 protein once. This sample has some 54,000 distinct CDR3 sequences, with more than 6.5% found just once. This sample comprised PBMCs, obtained at follow-up. The receptors derive from a female donor with early-stage non-small cell lung cancer. The CDR3 runs from the conserved cysteine through the conserved F or W. D genes are given only for firm matches. Rows may omit the clone size; those that give it use once, few, many or a size class.

len,v_gene,d_gene,j_gene,abundance,CDR3aa,CDR3nt
15,TRBV7-9,.,TRBJ1-2,.,CVSSPPPQPGYGYTF,TGTGTCAGCAGCCCCCCGCCGCAACCCGGCTATGGCTACACCTTC
13,TRBV2,.,TRBJ1-5,many,CASRQDGNQPQHF,TGTGCCAGCAGACAGGACGGGAACCAGCCCCAGCATTTT
17,TRBV5-1,.,TRBJ1-2,.,CASSLSYLGILNYGYTF,TGCGCCAGCAGCCTATCGTACCTAGGAATCTTAAACTATGGCTACACCTTC
14,TRBV7-2,.,TRBJ1-2,many,CASSPAGYDYGYTF,TGTGCCAGCAGCCCGGCAGGGTACGACTATGGCTACACCTTC
15,TRBV12-3/TRBV12-4,TRBD1,TRBJ2-3,many,CASNLSGGGTDTQYF,TGTGCCAGCAATCTCTCAGGGGGCGGCACAGATACGCAGTATTTT
15,TRBV7-2,TRBD2,TRBJ2-1,.,CASSGRLAGGGEQFF,TGTGCCAGCAGCGGACGACTAGCGGGGGGCGGGGAGCAGTTCTTC
13,TRBV6-1,.,TRBJ1-5,many,CASSAIKNQPQHF,TGTGCCAGCAGTGCAATCAAGAATCAGCCCCAGCATTTT
16,TRBV18,TRBD2,TRBJ2-3,few,CASSPGLVSNPDTQYF,TGTGCCAGCTCACCAGGACTAGTTTCGAATCCAGATACGCAGTATTTT
12,TRBV29-1,TRBD1,TRBJ2-7,many,CSAGQGAGEQYF,TGCAGCGCCGGACAGGGGGCGGGTGAGCAGTACTTC
13,TRBV5-1,.,TRBJ1-1,many,CASSLEGSTEAFF,TGCGCCAGCAGCTTGGAGGGGAGCACTGAAGCTTTCTTT
11,TRBV28,.,TRBJ2-7,many,CASSLQYEQYF,TGTGCCAGCAGTCTCCAGTACGAGCAGTACTTC
15,TRBV20-1,.,TRBJ1-3,.,CSAGDPRTNPNTIYF,TGCAGTGCTGGAGATCCCCGCACCAACCCAAACACCATATATTTT
17,TRBV7-9,TRBD2,TRBJ2-3,many,CASSLAYGTSVLDTQYF,TGTGCCAGCAGCTTAGCATACGGGACTAGCGTCTTAGATACGCAGTATTTT
15,TRBV19,.,TRBJ2-1,.,CASSIRDTSSNEQFF,TGTGCCAGTAGTATACGGGACACTTCCTCAAATGAGCAGTTCTTC
13,TRBV2,.,TRBJ1-6,.,CASSQSLGPTLHF,TGTGCCAGCAGTCAATCTCTAGGACCAACCCTCCACTTT
14,TRBV6-5,.,TRBJ2-3,.,CASSRGKQTDTQYF,TGTGCCAGCAGTAGGGGAAAACAGACGGATACGCAGTATTTT
16,TRBV20-1,TRBD1,TRBJ2-6,many,CSASTGAGSGANVLTF,TGCAGTGCGTCGACAGGGGCGGGCTCTGGGGCCAACGTCCTGACTTTC
16,TRBV4-3,.,TRBJ2-3,many,CASSQGRGSSTDTQYF,TGCGCCAGCAGCCAAGGACGGGGCTCAAGCACAGATACGCAGTATTTT
15,TRBV6-5,TRBD1,TRBJ1-1,few,CASSSKGQGNTEAFF,TGTGCCAGCAGTTCGAAAGGACAGGGGAACACTGAAGCTTTCTTT
13,TRBV20-1,TRBD1,TRBJ2-7,many,CSAPGQGHYEQYF,TGCAGTGCCCCGGGACAGGGGCACTACGAGCAGTACTTC
15,TRBV6-1,TRBD1,TRBJ1-6,once,CASSRQGAGNSPLHF,TGTGCCAGCAGTCGTCAGGGGGCGGGCAATTCACCCCTCCACTTT
16,TRBV9,.,TRBJ2-5,.,CASSVQIEVGRETQYF,TGTGCCAGCAGCGTCCAAATTGAAGTCGGGCGGGAGACCCAGTACTTC
13,TRBV11-2,.,TRBJ1-2,many,CASSEGRTRGYTF,TGTGCCAGCAGCGAGGGACGGACGCGTGGCTACACCTTC
14,TRBV6-6,TRBD1,TRBJ2-5,.,CASTPGTGKETQYF,TGTGCCAGCACCCCCGGGACAGGGAAAGAGACCCAGTACTTC
13,TRBV29-1,TRBD1,TRBJ1-2,many,CSVKTGGNYGYTF,TGCAGCGTTAAAACAGGGGGTAACTATGGCTACACCTTC
14,TRBV18,.,TRBJ2-1,many,CASSLFRAHNEQFF,TGTGCCAGCTCCCTCTTCCGGGCCCACAATGAGCAGTTCTTC
18,TRBV6-2/TRBV6-3,.,TRBJ1-5,many,CASSYPSGRRYSNQPQHF,TGTGCCAGCAGTTACCCGTCCGGCAGGCGGTATAGCAATCAGCCCCAGCATTTT
18,TRBV4-1,TRBD2,TRBJ2-6,many,CASSPSGLAAGGANVLTF,TGCGCCAGCAGCCCTTCTGGACTAGCGGCGGGCGGGGCCAACGTCCTGACTTTC
15,TRBV3-1,.,TRBJ2-1,many,CASSLDISSYNEQFF,TGTGCCAGCAGCCTGGACATCAGCTCCTACAATGAGCAGTTCTTC
16,TRBV7-9,.,TRBJ1-2,few,CASSLAGAGSRDGYTF,TGTGCCAGCAGCTTAGCGGGAGCAGGAAGCAGGGATGGCTACACCTTC
15,TRBV29-1,.,TRBJ1-1,.,CSGGGGAISNTEAFF,TGCAGCGGTGGAGGGGGAGCGATTTCGAACACTGAAGCTTTCTTT
15,TRBV7-7,.,TRBJ1-4,many,CASSLDTGGREKLFF,TGTGCTAGCAGCTTAGACACGGGGGGGAGAGAAAAACTGTTTTTT
14,TRBV6-1,.,TRBJ1-1,few,CASSEAVRGTEAFF,TGTGCCAGCAGTGAAGCTGTGAGAGGCACTGAAGCTTTCTTT
17,TRBV23-1,.,TRBJ2-5,many,CASSQQRDPPRGETQYF,TGCGCCAGCAGTCAGCAGAGGGACCCCCCCCGGGGGGAGACCCAGTACTTC
14,TRBV5-4,TRBD2,TRBJ2-3,.,CASSFRGDGDTQYF,TGTGCCAGCAGCTTTCGGGGGGATGGAGATACGCAGTATTTT
12,TRBV5-1,.,TRBJ2-5,many,CASRSPQETQYF,TGCGCCAGCAGATCCCCTCAAGAGACCCAGTACTTC
13,TRBV18,.,TRBJ2-5,few,CASSPGGKETQYF,TGTGCCAGCTCACCTGGGGGCAAAGAGACCCAGTACTTC
18,TRBV5-1,TRBD2,TRBJ2-7,medium-sized,CASSLHPVDGGASYEQYF,TGCGCCAGCAGCTTGCATCCCGTTGACGGGGGGGCTTCCTACGAGCAGTACTTC
16,TRBV6-5,.,TRBJ1-1,many,CASSSLSGGMNTEAFF,TGTGCCAGCAGTTCCTTATCAGGAGGGATGAACACTGAAGCTTTCTTT
16,TRBV20-1,TRBD2,TRBJ2-7,many,CSAQSGLRNRRYEQYF,TGCAGTGCTCAATCGGGACTACGGAACAGAAGATACGAGCAGTACTTC
15,TRBV7-2,TRBD1,TRBJ2-7,.,CASSETADRANEQYF,TGTGCCAGCAGCGAGACCGCGGACAGGGCTAACGAGCAGTACTTC
13,TRBV6-2/TRBV6-3,.,TRBJ2-4,many,CASSYSGTNIQYF,TGTGCCAGCAGTTACTCAGGGACAAACATTCAGTACTTC
11,TRBV6-5,.,TRBJ1-1,many,CASTRNTEAFF,TGTGCCAGCACCAGAAACACTGAAGCTTTCTTT
14,TRBV12-3/TRBV12-4,.,TRBJ1-1,many,CASSLAGASRGAFF,TGTGCCAGCAGTTTAGCAGGGGCCAGCAGGGGAGCTTTCTTT
13,TRBV29-1,.,TRBJ1-1,many,CSAYTGVGTEAFF,TGCAGCGCCTACACCGGGGTAGGCACTGAAGCTTTCTTT
12,TRBV28,TRBD1,TRBJ1-1,.,CASSLRQGTAFF,TGTGCCAGCAGTTTGAGACAGGGGACGGCTTTCTTT
18,TRBV5-6,.,TRBJ1-2,many,CASRRSGNRTQRNYGYTF,TGTGCCAGCAGACGGTCCGGGAATCGGACCCAAAGGAATTATGGCTACACCTTC
13,TRBV15,.,TRBJ1-2,few,CATSRRGMYGYTF,TGTGCCACCAGCAGAAGAGGGATGTATGGCTACACCTTC
13,TRBV19,.,TRBJ2-7,few,CASKGTGTYEQYF,TGTGCCAGTAAAGGTACAGGGACCTACGAGCAGTACTTC
13,TRBV20-1,TRBD2,TRBJ2-1,.,CSARAGTSFEQFF,TGCAGTGCTAGAGCCGGGACTAGCTTTGAGCAGTTCTTC
17,TRBV11-2,.,TRBJ2-7,many,CASSSQKRALRAYEQYF,TGTGCCAGCAGCTCCCAAAAAAGGGCCCTACGGGCCTACGAGCAGTACTTC
15,TRBV29-1,.,TRBJ2-7,many,CSVGKGSGGVYEQYF,TGCAGCGTTGGTAAGGGCTCAGGAGGGGTCTACGAGCAGTACTTC
14,TRBV3-1,.,TRBJ1-2,many,CASSHRGANYGYTF,TGTGCCAGCAGCCACCGGGGAGCTAACTATGGCTACACCTTC
16,TRBV7-8,TRBD1,TRBJ1-2,many,CASSLEARAGGDGYTF,TGTGCCAGCAGCTTAGAAGCTCGGGCAGGGGGCGATGGCTACACCTTC
15,TRBV7-2,TRBD2,TRBJ2-7,few,CASSLHGGGYYEQYF,TGTGCCAGCAGCTTACACGGCGGGGGATACTACGAGCAGTACTTC